This record covers a single TCR beta chain. Antigen specificity is unknown. TCRdb called the reads again in MiXCR, with one record for every CDR3 protein. The table includes about 68,000 distinct CDR3 sequences, about three fifths detected once. The ends were cut back, 6 bases at V and 6 bases at J, with 11 bases in the middle. Germline V gene data show CDR1 as DFQATT and CDR2 as SNEGSKA (reference sequence). CDR3 length: 11 residues. The record originates from a study of type 1 regulatory T cells. This clonotype was sampled from a human donor in good health. The sequencing sample was made of cultured T cells, either the whole culture or a sorted T cell fraction (not recorded which). As to subset: Tr1-enriched cell product generated in vitro against host alloantigens. This chain links TRBV20-1 with TRBJ1-2, with D unclear. DNA for the CDR3: TGCAGTGCGAGCATCCAGCATGGCTACACCTTC. As protein: CSASIQHGYTF.